Each of the 21 T cell receptor beta chains below was sequenced from the same sample in a study of OX40 agonist ivuxolimab in advanced cancers. Assay used: immunoSEQ multiplex PCR; TCRdb lists only in-frame clones, some missing. The data show tens of thousands of clones, about four fifths seen once. Sequenced here: CD4+ or CD8+ T cells sorted from blood, sampled in a trial of the OX40 agonist ivuxolimab. The source of these receptors is an adult with an advanced solid tumor such as melanoma, head and neck, liver or kidney cancer.

This clone was seen only a few times. J is TRBJ1-3 and V is TRBV28, with D perhaps TRBD1 (5 bases). The germline V gene encodes CDR1 MDHEN and CDR2 SYDVKM. Trimming left V 3 bases short and J 3 bases short, with 15 bases between. There are 16 residues in the CDR3. Written as DNA, the CDR3 is TGTGCCAGCAGTTTTGCCGGGACGGACCTTGGAAACACCATATATTTT. Amino acid sequence: CASSFAGTDLGNTIYF.

V usage is TRBV5-6 and J usage is TRBJ2-7, with a tentative D call TRBD1 (5 bases). With 2 bases removed from V and 2 bases from J, the gap between germline ends came to 11 bases. The CDR3 has 14 amino acids. The germline CDR1 and CDR2 sequences are SGHDT and YYEEEE. The chain's CDR3 is CASSFLQGTYEQYF. CDR3 DNA: TGTGCCAGCAGCTTCTTGCAGGGTACCTACGAGCAGTACTTC.

J is TRBJ2-7 and V is TRBV2, with 10 bases aligning to TRBD1. Trimming removed 3 bases from V and 5 bases from J; junction bases left unmatched: 10. The CDR3 covers 16 residues. Germline V gives CDR1 SNHLY, CDR2 FYNNEI. The CDR3 nucleotides read TGTGCCAGCAGTGACCCAGTTACCGGACAGGGGGACGAGCAGTACTTC. This sequence encodes CASSDPVTGQGDEQYF.

The chain is built from TRBV4-3 and TRBJ2-3; D may correspond to TRBD1 or TRBD2 (6 bases each). The length of the CDR3 is 15 residues. Germline V lookup: CDR1 LGHNA, CDR2 YSLEER. V lost 4 bases and J 2 bases, leaving 13 bases between the germline ends. Here the CDR3 reads CASSREGGLTDTQYF. Written as DNA, the CDR3 is TGCGCCAGCAGCCGCGAGGGGGGCCTCACAGATACGCAGTATTTT.

The chain links TRBV7-2 to TRBJ2-3; a possible D gene is TRBD1 (6 bases). The CDR3 loop spans 17 amino acids. The germline CDR1 and CDR2 sequences are SGHTA and FQGNSA. V was clipped by 2 bases and J by 1 base, with 16 bases between them. The CDR3 protein is CASSLSSTGPGTDTQYF. CDR3 DNA: TGTGCCAGCAGCTTATCATCGACAGGCCCGGGCACAGATACGCAGTATTTT.

V and J are TRBV19 and TRBJ2-1, with TRBD1 matching 10 bases. Per the germline V gene, CDR1 is LNHDA and CDR2 is SQIVND (reference sequence). This CDR3 spans 15 amino acids. J was trimmed by 2 bases and V by 7 bases; bases with no gene match: 5. CDR3 in amino acids: CASTMTGGAYNEQFF. The CDR3 DNA follows: TGTGCCAGTACAATGACAGGGGGCGCCTACAATGAGCAGTTCTTC.

The chain joins TRBV6-6 to TRBJ1-1; 7 positions agree with TRBD1. The CDR3 is 12 amino acids. Germline assignment: CDR1 MNHNY and CDR2 SVGAGI (reference sequence). The V and J ends lost 5 bases and 13 bases, in that order; junction bases with no gene match: 10. CDR3 residues: CASSPLDREGFF. The CDR3 nucleotides are TGTGCCAGCAGTCCTTTAGACAGGGAGGGTTTCTTT.

A few counts support this clone. The chain links TRBV7-2 to TRBJ2-3; no reliable D call. The germline gives CDR1 SGHTA, CDR2 FQGNSA. This CDR3 has 12 residues. V was shortened by 1 base and J by 8 bases, with 7 bases between the two germline ends. The CDR3 sequence is CASSLGSPTQYF. CDR3 DNA sequence: TGTGCCAGCAGCTTAGGCTCTCCTACGCAGTATTTT.

This chain joins TRBV7-9 and TRBJ1-5; TRBD1 matches at 11 bases. The CDR3 length is 16 residues. Trimming cost V 1 base and J 3 bases; bases outside gene matches: 2. CDR1 and CDR2 from the germline V gene are SEHNR and FQNEAQ (reference sequence). CDR3 sequence reads: CASSLGTGGPNQPQHF. DNA of the CDR3: TGTGCCAGCAGCTTAGGGACAGGGGGCCCCAATCAGCCCCAGCATTTT.

This rearrangement joins TRBV11-2 to TRBJ1-1; D might be TRBD1 (5 bases). Germline CDR1 SGHAT, CDR2 FQNNGV. CDR3 length equals 14 residues. V was pared by 6 bases and J by 11 bases, with 22 bases between. The CDR3 loop is CASSPSTVFGAAFF. In DNA, the CDR3 is TGTGCCAGCAGTCCCTCGACAGTTTTCGGCGCCGCTTTCTTT.

The chain combines TRBV6-6 with TRBJ1-5; D unclear. V was pared by 6 bases and J by 3 bases, with 6 bases between. CDR1 and CDR2 from the germline V gene are MNHNY and SVGAGI (reference sequence). This CDR3 has 12 residues. CDR3 loop: CASRTINQPQHF. The CDR3, as DNA: TGTGCCAGCAGGACAATCAATCAGCCCCAGCATTTT.

This clone was detected once. This rearrangement joins TRBV5-4 to TRBJ2-1, with 8 bases matching TRBD1. V lost 4 bases to trimming and J lost 7 bases; unmatched junction nucleotides: 7. Germline CDR1 SGHNT, CDR2 YYREEE (reference sequence). This CDR3 region has 14 residues. CDR3 amino acids: CASSPQGARNEQFF. DNA for the CDR3: TGTGCCAGCAGCCCGCAGGGGGCTCGGAATGAGCAGTTCTTC.

The CDR3 spells CASSPGGRYTEAFF. DNA for the CDR3: TGTGCCAGCAGTCCCGGGGGGCGGTACACTGAAGCTTTCTTT. This sequence joins TRBV28 and TRBJ1-1; weak D call: TRBD1 (6 bases). Looked up from germline, CDR1 is MDHEN and CDR2 is SYDVKM. The CDR3 has 14 amino acids. Trimming removed 5 bases from V and 3 bases from J, with 13 bases in between.

This clone was recorded a few times. The genes are TRBV14 and TRBJ2-2; D possibly matches TRBD1 or TRBD2 (6 bases each). The CDR3 has 15 amino acids. CDR1 is SGHDN, CDR2 FVKESK, per germline. The V and J ends lost 2 bases and 2 bases respectively, with 9 bases between them. CDR3 sequence reads: CASSQTGANTGELFF. CDR3 bases: TGTGCCAGCAGCCAAACGGGGGCTAACACCGGGGAGCTGTTTTTT.

The DNA for the CDR3 is TGCGCCAGCAGCCGGGAGGCAGGGAGCAATCAGCCCCAGCATTTT. Protein sequence: CASSREAGSNQPQHF. The V gene is TRBV4-1, the J gene TRBJ1-5, with D perhaps TRBD1 (5 bases). Germline-derived CDR1 and CDR2 are MGHRA and YSYEKL. Trimming took 4 bases from V and 1 from J, leaving 11 bases between them. The CDR3 contains 15 residues.

The chain joins TRBV15 to TRBJ2-1; D possibly matches TRBD1 or TRBD2 (5 bases each). Germline loops: CDR1 LNHNV, CDR2 YYDKDF (reference sequence). The CDR3 runs to 15 residues. The germline V and J ends were trimmed by 6 bases and 4 bases, with 16 bases remaining between them. The CDR3 region is CATSGGPTPYNEQFF. CDR3 nucleotides: TGTGCCACCAGTGGGGGACCGACCCCGTACAATGAGCAGTTCTTC.

The rearrangement links TRBV5-5 to TRBJ2-4; 11 nucleotides match TRBD1. The CDR3 totals 16 residues. Germline values: CDR1 SGHKS, CDR2 YYEKEE (reference sequence). V shed 4 bases, J shed 2 bases, and the junction held 5 bases outside the gene matches. The CDR3 loop is CASSPGQGATKNIQYF. The CDR3 nucleotides are TGTGCCAGCAGCCCCGGACAGGGGGCGACCAAAAACATTCAGTACTTC.

By its share, this clone is medium-sized (0.01 to 0.1%). Other nucleotide sequences from this sample produce the same CDR3. The chain employs TRBV28 and TRBJ2-7; D unclear. Deletions cut 5 bases from V and 0 bases from J, with 2 bases between. This CDR3 has 11 amino acids. Germline V lookup: CDR1 MDHEN, CDR2 SYDVKM. The DNA for the CDR3 is TGTGCCAGCAGTCGCTCCTACGAGCAGTACTTC. Translating it yields CASSRSYEQYF.

This chain uses TRBV30 with TRBJ2-2; 12 nucleotides align to TRBD1. The V gene end was trimmed by 3 bases and the J gene end by 4 bases; junction bases not matched to a gene: 6. Germline CDR1 reads GTSNPN; CDR2 reads SVGIG (reference sequence). The CDR3 sequence is 16 residues long. The CDR3 DNA reads TGTGCCTGGAGAGGGACAGGGGGCGGGATCACCGGGGAGCTGTTTTTT. Translation gives CAWRGTGGGITGELFF.

This chain joins TRBV4-1 and TRBJ1-1; possible D gene TRBD1, 6 bases. V lost 4 bases and J lost 5, with 26 bases in between. Germline V gene data show CDR1 as MGHRA and CDR2 as YSYEKL. The CDR3 spans 18 residues. The DNA for the CDR3 is TGCGCCAGCAGCCGTGAGGTGTCGGCAGGGGAGTCGAGAACTGAAGCTTTCTTT. Protein sequence: CASSREVSAGESRTEAFF.

This chain links TRBV13 with TRBJ2-2; 7 nucleotides line up with TRBD1. Germline CDR1 PRHDT, CDR2 FYEKMQ (reference sequence). The length of the CDR3 is 12 residues. V lost 4 bases to trimming and J lost 13 bases; unmatched junction nucleotides: 6. The DNA for the CDR3 is TGTGCCAGCAGCTACCGACAGGGTAGGCTGTTTTTT. Translated: CASSYRQGRLFF. The whole variable domain, filled in from reference TRBV13 and TRBJ2-2, reads AAGVIQSPRHLIKEKRETATLKCYPIPRHDTVYWYQQGPGQDPQFLISFYEKMQSDKGSIPDRFSAQQFSDYHSELNMSSLELGDSALYFCASSYRQGRLFFGEGSRLTVL.